The T cell receptor beta chain under discussion was sequenced for a study of T cells in Graves' hyperthyroidism and ophthalmopathy. Whole-study context: Peripheral blood draws took place at initial diagnosis, ahead of any treatment.

Overall study findings and caveats: A model built on 13 V-J features separated ophthalmopathy from stable hyperthyroidism.

This clonotype was counted once. Its antigen is as yet unknown. The definition of stable Graves' hyperthyroidism was no ophthalmopathy progression within 18 months. Fresh 10 ml peripheral blood yielded PBMCs. TCR beta CDR3 regions were amplified from RNA. Researchers ran a first-round RT-PCR on the TCR CDR3 using the HTBI primer set. MiXCR was run by TCRdb on the multiplex PCR reads, yielding one entry per CDR3 protein. The data hold approximately 400,000 distinct CDR3 sequences, with approximately 14% observed a single time. The clonotype comes from a woman between 18 and 29 years old with Graves' hyperthyroidism. The sequenced sample was blood.

CDR3 residues: CSASFGLAGGPGNTDTQYF. For the CDR3, the DNA is TGCAGTGCTAGCTTCGGACTAGCGGGAGGGCCTGGAAACACAGATACGCAGTATTTT. The V call is TRBV20-1, the J call TRBJ2-3; 15 bases match TRBD2. Trimming took 3 bases from V and 2 from J; bases not matched to a gene: 12. The CDR3 totals 19 residues. The germline CDR1 and CDR2 sequences are DFQATT and SNEGSKA (reference sequence).